This paragraph covers one TCR beta chain sequence. One junction end does not reproduce the germline sequence, and a read error may be involved. The data belong to a study of blood T cell repertoires in COVID-19. Study in general: The origin of the acute and convalescent COVID-19 samples was the United States, Italy and Spain. In each case, the material was cDNA or gDNA derived from T cells, B-cell-depleted T cells, or PBMCs.

The CDR3 covers 14 residues. CDR1 is SGHNT, CDR2 YENEEA, per germline. Original handling: Nucleated cell counts were estimated from reference gene primer amplification. The protocol was immunoSEQ multiplex PCR, while the TCRdb copy is restricted to in-frame clones and leaves out a portion. Clone size and V and J calls were adopted from that table, with D and trimming inferred from the DNA. The profile covers more than 250,000 clones, with 87% appearing a single time and 1% taken by the ten largest. The clonotype originates from a man aged 50-60 years with active or convalescent COVID-19. The chain recombines TRBV11-3 with TRBJ2-3; 7 nucleotides agree with TRBD2. Material: peripheral blood. This chain's CDR3 is CASSSKTSKDTQYF. The CDR3 region has the DNA TGTGCCAGCAGCTCCAAGACTAGCAAAGATACGCAGTATTTT.